A selection of T cell receptor beta chains follows, all from one sample in a study of T cell responses to AZD1222 COVID-19 vaccine. Clones were sequenced by immunoSEQ multiplex PCR, and TCRdb holds only the in-frame ones, with some missing. This sample has approximately 110,000 clones; around 90% occur once, and the top ten carry approximately 7.6%. The sample was peripheral blood, taken on day 0 of AZD1222 vaccination. Receptors originate from an adult in good health. The CDR3 runs from the conserved cysteine through the conserved F or W. The D gene is left open where the match is weak. Part of the rows lack a size; the others show once, few, many or a class for expanded clones.

j_gene	abundance	v_gene	d_gene	CDR3nt	CDR3aa
TRBJ1-2	NA	TRBV12-5	NA	TGTGCTAGTGGTTTGTCCACAGGTATAATCACCTTC	CASGLSTGIITF
TRBJ1-1	NA	TRBV6-5	NA	TGTGCCAGCAGTTACTCTACGGGCACTGAAGCTTTCTTT	CASSYSTGTEAFF
TRBJ2-7	NA	TRBV19	NA	TGTGCCAGTAGTACGCTCCCGAGTGGGGCTCTCTACGAGCAGTACTTC	CASSTLPSGALYEQYF
TRBJ2-1	NA	TRBV3-1/TRBV3-2	NA	TGTGCCAGCAGCCAAGCCGTGGGTGAGCAGTTCTTC	CASSQAVGEQFF
TRBJ2-7	NA	TRBV11-2	TRBD2	TGTGCCAGCAGCCCCCGACTAGCGGGACCCTACGAGCAGTACTTC	CASSPRLAGPYEQYF
TRBJ2-5	few	TRBV7-2	NA	TGTGCCAGCAGCTCCGGACCTTACAGGACCCAGTACTTC	CASSSGPYRTQYF
TRBJ1-5	NA	TRBV19	NA	TGTGCCAGTAGTTGGGCAAACAATCAGCCCCAGCATTTT	CASSWANNQPQHF
TRBJ2-5	once	TRBV5-4	TRBD2	TGTGCCAGCAGCTTGGTTGCTGCGGGAGGGCCGAGGGAGACCCAGTACTTC	CASSLVAAGGPRETQYF
TRBJ1-4	NA	TRBV4-2	NA	TGTGCCAGCAGCCACCGGGAGGGCCAACGTAATGAAAAACTGTTTTTT	CASSHREGQRNEKLFF
TRBJ2-3	NA	TRBV7-3	TRBD2	TGTGCCAGCAGCTCCTGGGGGGGAACAGATACGCAGTATTTT	CASSSWGGTDTQYF
TRBJ1-6	once	TRBV27	NA	TGTGCCAGCAGAGATACTTATAATTCACCCCTCCACTTT	CASRDTYNSPLHF
TRBJ1-1	NA	TRBV4-1	NA	TGCGCCAGCAGCCAAGAGGAACGGCTTGAAGCTTTCTTT	CASSQEERLEAFF
TRBJ1-2	NA	TRBV27	TRBD1	TGTGCCAGCGGACAGGCCTATGGCTACACCTTC	CASGQAYGYTF
TRBJ2-3	NA	TRBV5-1	TRBD2	TGCGCCAGCAGCTTGACTAGCGCAGATACGCAGTATTTT	CASSLTSADTQYF
TRBJ1-1	NA	TRBV11-2	NA	TGTGCCAGCGGCTTAGGTGTAGGGGCCACTGAAGCTTTCTTT	CASGLGVGATEAFF
TRBJ2-1	NA	TRBV7-7	NA	TGTGCCAGCAGCGCCGACAGGGAGGGGGACTACAATGAGCAGTTCTTC	CASSADREGDYNEQFF
TRBJ1-1	NA	TRBV18	NA	TGTGCCAGCTCATCTGGGATTGGGCCCAATGAGGCTTTCTTT	CASSSGIGPNEAFF
TRBJ2-7	NA	TRBV4-1	TRBD1	TGCGCCAGCAGCCGAGACCGGGACAGATACGAGCAGTACTTC	CASSRDRDRYEQYF
TRBJ1-1	NA	TRBV3-1/TRBV3-2	NA	TGTGCCAGCAGCCAGGACGCCGGGGTTACTGAAGCTTTCTTT	CASSQDAGVTEAFF
TRBJ1-1	few	TRBV5-1	NA	TGCGCCAGCAGCTTGGCAGGAGGGGCCGGAGCTGGAGCTTTCTTT	CASSLAGGAGAGAFF
TRBJ1-1	NA	TRBV19	TRBD1	TGTGCCAGTAGTGTTTCGACAGGGGGCCAGAGTGGAGCTTTCTTT	CASSVSTGGQSGAFF
TRBJ1-2	few	TRBV30	NA	TGTGCCTGGAGTGTACAAGCTAACTATGGCTACACCTTC	CAWSVQANYGYTF
TRBJ2-7	NA	TRBV5-6	NA	TGTGCCAGCAGCTCTGCGTCCTACGAGCAGTACTTC	CASSSASYEQYF
TRBJ1-5	once	TRBV29-1	NA	TGCAGCGTCGGCGGTGGGAGCAATCAGCCCCAGCATTTT	CSVGGGSNQPQHF
TRBJ2-3	NA	TRBV6-4	TRBD2	TGTGCCAGCAGTGACGAGACTAGCGGATATACGCAGTATTTT	CASSDETSGYTQYF
TRBJ1-1	NA	TRBV27	NA	TGTGCCAGCTTGACAGGGAACACTGAAGCTTTCTTT	CASLTGNTEAFF
TRBJ2-1	NA	TRBV5-1	NA	TGCGCCAGCAGCTTGGGAGTAACTGGCTACAATGAGCAGTTCTTC	CASSLGVTGYNEQFF
TRBJ1-5	NA	TRBV6-2/TRBV6-3	TRBD1	TGTGCCAGCAGTCGCCTGACAGGGGGCGGCGGCAATCAGCCCCAGCATTTT	CASSRLTGGGGNQPQHF
TRBJ1-2	NA	TRBV19	TRBD1	TGTGCCAGTTCCCGACAGGGAGGGCTCTATGGCTACACCTTC	CASSRQGGLYGYTF
TRBJ2-3	NA	TRBV10-2	TRBD2	TGCGCCAGCAGCGATCCCCTGGGACTAGCGGGAGGAACGGATACGCAGTATTTT	CASSDPLGLAGGTDTQYF